Listed below are T cell receptor beta chains from one sample, sequenced in a study of blood T cell repertoires in COVID-19. Using immunoSEQ multiplex PCR, the repertoire was profiled, and TCRdb retains in-frame clones only, with some absent. The data show 150,000 to 200,000 clones, roughly 84% seen once. The sequenced material came from peripheral blood. All receptors come from a human donor in a cohort sampled during active COVID-19. CDR3s include the opening cysteine and the closing phenylalanine or tryptophan. The D gene is left open where the match is weak.

D: .
J: TRBJ1-3
V: TRBV7-2
CDR3: CASSPRDSGNTIYF

D: TRBD1
J: TRBJ2-7
V: TRBV2
CDR3: CASSKGFGTGKSEQYF

D: .
J: TRBJ1-6
V: TRBV6-5
CDR3: CASKGAYAYNSPLHF

D: TRBD1
J: TRBJ2-5
V: TRBV10-2
CDR3: CASGQGGETQYF

D: TRBD1
J: TRBJ2-7
V: TRBV6-5
CDR3: CARLDRDVDEQYF

D: TRBD2
J: TRBJ2-7
V: TRBV5-1
CDR3: CASSLAAGVFYEQYF

D: TRBD2
J: TRBJ2-4
V: TRBV2
CDR3: CASTLLGLAGPRGAKNIQYF

D: TRBD1
J: TRBJ2-7
V: TRBV29-1
CDR3: CSVVGDSNYEQYF

D: .
J: TRBJ2-2
V: TRBV13
CDR3: CASRIGGATGELFF

D: .
J: TRBJ2-7
V: TRBV15
CDR3: CATSRDPRGYEQYF

D: TRBD2
J: TRBJ2-7
V: TRBV7-2
CDR3: CASSLGSGTSGRGYEQYF

D: .
J: TRBJ2-7
V: TRBV29-1
CDR3: CSVEDRRSYEQYF

D: TRBD2
J: TRBJ2-5
V: TRBV5-4
CDR3: CASSLGAGDQETQYF

D: TRBD1
J: TRBJ1-1
V: TRBV14
CDR3: CASRQGRGRGDYTEAFF

D: TRBD1
J: TRBJ1-1
V: TRBV5-1
CDR3: CASSLYTGQGTEAFF

D: .
J: TRBJ2-6
V: TRBV7-6
CDR3: CASSPQGSGANVLTF

D: .
J: TRBJ2-7
V: TRBV29-1
CDR3: CSVGPTTYEQYF

D: TRBD1
J: TRBJ1-1
V: TRBV28
CDR3: CASKLRTGGTEAFF

D: TRBD1
J: TRBJ1-2
V: TRBV28
CDR3: CASSIGQGMRGYTF

D: .
J: TRBJ2-3
V: TRBV5-1
CDR3: CASSPDRPSTDTQYF

D: TRBD1
J: TRBJ1-5
V: TRBV7-9
CDR3: CASSLETQGARRQPQHF

D: TRBD2
J: TRBJ2-2
V: TRBV5-1
CDR3: CASSPYSGGDTGELFF

D: TRBD1
J: TRBJ2-7
V: TRBV29-1
CDR3: CSVEQGGLGEQYF

D: .
J: TRBJ2-7
V: TRBV9
CDR3: CASSAGYEQYF

D: TRBD1
J: TRBJ2-3
V: TRBV5-1
CDR3: CASARDRGPDTQYF

D: .
J: TRBJ1-2
V: TRBV19
CDR3: CATGEGRGYTF

D: .
J: TRBJ1-5
V: TRBV28
CDR3: CASSGQLNQPQHF

D: TRBD2
J: TRBJ2-7
V: TRBV14
CDR3: CASSLRTSGSVEQYF

D: .
J: TRBJ2-3
V: TRBV5-1
CDR3: CASSSEVGSTDTQYF

D: .
J: TRBJ2-5
V: TRBV5-1
CDR3: CASRSLGQIQETQYF

D: TRBD1
J: TRBJ2-7
V: TRBV13
CDR3: CASSLRDRGSYEQYF

D: TRBD2
J: TRBJ2-2
V: TRBV2
CDR3: CASRGGTSELTGELFF

D: TRBD2
J: TRBJ2-7
V: TRBV27
CDR3: CASSLGGSGFYEQYF

D: TRBD1
J: TRBJ2-6
V: TRBV5-5
CDR3: CASSLAAGQGARPGANVLTF

D: .
J: TRBJ2-1
V: TRBV6-5
CDR3: CASRTTRNEQFF